Below, 29 T cell receptor beta chains from the same sample are listed, as sequenced in a study of blood T cell repertoires in COVID-19 (TCRdb year 2020). Library prep was done by the immunoSEQ multiplex PCR assay. TCRdb limited this immuneACCESS table to in-frame rearrangements with V and J called. A share of clones is missing; checked studies link under half to unresolved V genes, and the rest is unexplained. The sample profile shows roughly 150,000 clones; about 79% of them were found once. The ten largest clones take up around a tenth of the sample. The sequenced sample was peripheral blood. These receptors were collected from a woman aged 45 to 65 with acute or convalescent COVID-19.

The chain carries TRBV7-9 and TRBJ2-7; 9 nucleotides align to TRBD2. CDR1 and CDR2 (germline): SEHNR, FQNEAQ (reference sequence). This CDR3 has 15 residues. V shed 1 base, J shed 4 bases, and the junction held 5 bases outside the gene matches. This chain's CDR3 is CASSLGPSGIYEQYF. CDR3 bases: TGTGCCAGCAGCTTAGGACCTAGCGGGATATACGAGCAGTACTTC.

The CDR3 loop reads CASSAFVGGDNTYEQYF. Written as DNA, the CDR3 is TGTGCCAGCAGTGCATTTGTGGGAGGGGACAACACCTACGAGCAGTACTTC. The chain is built from TRBV27 and TRBJ2-7; D might be TRBD2 (7 bases). V lost 5 bases and J lost 2, with 22 bases in between. The CDR3 runs to 17 residues. Germline-derived CDR1 and CDR2 are MNHEY and SMNVEV (reference sequence).

This chain links TRBV5-5 with TRBJ2-6, with 11 bases that match TRBD1. Germline CDR1 SGHKS, CDR2 YYEKEE (reference sequence). Unmatched junction bases numbered 5, after V lost 3 bases and J lost 3 bases. The CDR3 runs 17 residues. In DNA, the CDR3 is TGTGCCAGCAGCTCCGGACAGGGGGCGGGTGGGGCCAACGTCCTGACTTTC. Translating it yields CASSSGQGAGGANVLTF. Filled out from reference TRBV5-5 and TRBJ2-6, the complete variable domain reads DAGVTQSPTHLIKTRGQQVTLRCSPISGHKSVSWYQQVLGQGPQFIFQYYEKEERGRGNFPDRFSARQFPNYSSELNVNALLLGDSALYLCASSSGQGAGGANVLTFGAGSRLTVL.

In DNA form, the CDR3 reads TGTGCCAGTAGTCCAGGGGGAAACTATGGCTACACCTTC. Residues: CASSPGGNYGYTF. The V and J genes are TRBV19 and TRBJ1-2, with 7 bases lining up with TRBD1. J was trimmed by 2 bases and V by 5 bases; bases with no gene match: 2. The CDR3 sequence is 13 residues long. Germline CDR1 and CDR2: LNHDA and SQIVND (reference sequence).

The rearrangement uses TRBV7-7 and TRBJ2-2, with 8 bases identical to TRBD1. V shed 5 bases and J 4 bases; nucleotides not matched to a gene: 6. This CDR3 has 15 residues. Germline V gene lookup returns CDR1 SSHAT and CDR2 FNYEAQ (reference sequence). CDR3 coding DNA: TGTGCCAGCAGCCGAAGAGACAGGGGCACCGGGGAGCTGTTTTTT. Protein product: CASSRRDRGTGELFF.

CDR3 sequence reads: CASSPGLAGTGELFF. The CDR3 nucleotides read TGTGCCAGCAGCCCCGGACTAGCGGGGACCGGGGAGCTGTTTTTT. V is TRBV6-2 or TRBV6-3 and J is TRBJ2-2, with 12 nucleotides matching TRBD2. V trimming: 6 bases; J trimming: 5 bases; junction bases outside the gene matches: 4. The CDR3 spans 15 residues. The germline V gene encodes CDR1 MNHEY and CDR2 SVGEGT.

V gene TRBV6-5 combines with J gene TRBJ2-7, with D perhaps matching TRBD1 (6 bases). Germline V gene data show CDR1 as MNHEY and CDR2 as SVGAGI. The CDR3 extends over 15 amino acids. Trimming took off 0 bases at V and 2 bases at J, with 11 bases between the two ends. The CDR3 coding sequence is TGTGCCAGCAGTTACTCGATTGGACAGACCTACGAGCAGTACTTC. It specifies CASSYSIGQTYEQYF.

This chain joins TRBV5-4 and TRBJ1-6; no clear D gene. With 3 bases removed from V and 7 bases from J, the gap between germline ends came to 5 bases. Germline CDR1 and CDR2: SGHNT and YYREEE (reference sequence). This CDR3 is built from 12 residues. The CDR3, as DNA: TGTGCCAGCAGCTACGCGAATTCACCCCTCCACTTT. Residues: CASSYANSPLHF.

This sequence joins TRBV21-1 and TRBJ2-1; TRBD2, as called in the table, went unchecked against the DNA. TRBV21-1 is termed a pseudogene. CDR3 length equals 16 residues. The CDR3 region is CASSKAGLAGYNEQFF. The CDR3, as DNA: TGTGCCAGCAGCAAAGCTGGACTAGCGGGTTACAATGAGCAGTTCTTC.

A single count supports this clone. The chain is built from TRBV6-6 and TRBJ1-1; the match to TRBD1 covers 10 bases. This CDR3 has 14 residues. Germline V gene lookup returns CDR1 MNHNY and CDR2 SVGAGI (reference sequence). V gave up 7 bases and J gave up 1 base; unmatched junction bases: 3. CDR3 amino acids: CASNRQGANTEAFF. CDR3 coding DNA: TGTGCCAGCAACAGACAGGGGGCGAACACTGAAGCTTTCTTT.

The chain joins TRBV11-2 to TRBJ2-5; a weak D match, TRBD2 (6 bases). CDR1 SGHAT and CDR2 FQNNGV come from the germline V gene. The CDR3 is made up of 13 amino acids. Trimming pared 5 bases from V and 5 bases from J, leaving 12 bases between. CDR3 DNA: TGTGCCAGCAGCGACACAGGAGGGGAGACCCAGTACTTC. It encodes CASSDTGGETQYF. Full variable domain (outside the CDR3, taken from reference TRBV11-2 and TRBJ2-5): EAGVAQSPRYKIIEKRQSVAFWCNPISGHATLYWYQQILGQGPKLLIQFQNNGVVDDSQLPKDRFSAERLKGVDSTLKIQPAKLEDSAVYLCASSDTGGETQYFGPGTRLLVL.

The chain employs TRBV5-6 and TRBJ2-2; 10 bases fit TRBD2. The germline V gene has CDR1 SGHDT and CDR2 YYEEEE. This CDR3 region has 16 residues. V dropped 4 bases and J dropped 6; count of bases not matched to a gene: 9. The CDR3 DNA is TGTGCCAGCAGCAACCTAGCGGGAGTGGTATCCGGGGAGCTGTTTTTT. This codes for CASSNLAGVVSGELFF.

The J gene is TRBJ2-1, the V gene TRBV2; TRBD1 matches at 10 bases. Germline CDR1 reads SNHLY; CDR2 reads FYNNEI. The CDR3 has 15 residues. Trimming cost V 8 bases and J 5 bases; bases outside gene matches: 9. The CDR3 coding sequence is TGTGCCAGCTCACTGCGACAGGGGGCCAACAATGAGCAGTTCTTC. This sequence encodes CASSLRQGANNEQFF.

This clone was detected only a few times. The chain carries TRBV5-6 and TRBJ1-2; D not resolved. This CDR3 comprises 12 residues. V gave up 0 bases and J gave up 8 bases, with 8 bases separating them. Germline CDR1 and CDR2: SGHDT and YYEEEE. CDR3 in amino acids: CASSLGVAGYTF. In nucleotides, the CDR3 is TGTGCCAGCAGCTTGGGTGTGGCCGGCTACACCTTC.

The V and J genes are TRBV24-1 and TRBJ2-2; D possibly corresponds to TRBD1 (6 bases). The CDR3 is 14 amino acids. Germline CDR1 is KGHDR and CDR2 is SFDVKD. The V end lost 9 bases, the J end lost 2 bases, and 12 bases lay between the germline ends. The CDR3 nucleotides are TGTGCCACCCACAGTGGGGGCAACACCGGGGAGCTGTTTTTT. Translation gives CATHSGGNTGELFF.

This clone showed up just a few times. V gene TRBV28 combines with J gene TRBJ1-1; no clear D. The germline gives CDR1 MDHEN, CDR2 SYDVKM. Trimming shortened V by 3 bases and J by 8 bases, and 7 bases separated the two germline ends. The CDR3 is 11 amino acids. DNA of the CDR3: TGTGCCAGCAGTTTTAGCGGAGAAGCTTTCTTT. The encoded protein is CASSFSGEAFF. Variable domain in full (rest from reference TRBV28 and TRBJ1-1): DVKVTQSSRYLVKRTGEKVFLECVQDMDHENMFWYRQDPGLGLRLIYFSYDVKMKEKGDIPEGYSVSREKKERFSLILESASTNQTSMYLCASSFSGEAFFGQGTRLTVV.

The chain carries TRBV11-2 and TRBJ2-5; the D gene is possibly TRBD2 (5 bases). Per the germline V gene, CDR1 is SGHAT and CDR2 is FQNNGV. This CDR3 contains 15 residues. Trimming stripped 0 bases from V and 5 bases from J, with 13 bases between. As DNA, the CDR3 is TGTGCCAGCAGCTTAGAGCGGAGGAATTCCGAGACCCAGTACTTC. Residues: CASSLERRNSETQYF.

The chain recombines TRBV4-3 with TRBJ1-3; D not certain. The CDR3 length is 17 residues. Germline V gene sequence: CDR1 LGHNA, CDR2 YSLEER. The V gene lost 0 bases and the J gene lost 0 bases, with 12 bases spanning the gap. The CDR3 region is CASSQEEARFSGNTIYF. The DNA for the CDR3 is TGCGCCAGCAGCCAAGAAGAGGCACGGTTCTCTGGAAACACCATATATTTT.

Remarks on this clone: Germline and junction disagree at one end, which may indicate a read error. The rearrangement uses TRBV6-1 and TRBJ2-3; 8 bases map to TRBD2. Germline V lookup: CDR1 MNHNS, CDR2 SASEGT. This CDR3 contains 15 residues. The CDR3 sequence: CASSQAGASTDTQYF. CDR3 coding DNA: TGTGCCAGCAGTCAAGCGGGAGCGAGCACAGATACGCAGTATTTT.

The chain uses TRBV19 and TRBJ1-4; 10 bases are shared with TRBD1. The germline CDR1 and CDR2 sequences are LNHDA and SQIVND (reference sequence). CDR3 length: 16 amino acids. V shed 5 bases and J 8 bases; nucleotides not matched to a gene: 11. CDR3 DNA: TGTGCCAGTAGTCTGACACAGGGACAGGGGAACGAAAAACTGTTTTTT. This gives the protein CASSLTQGQGNEKLFF. Variable domain in full (rest from reference TRBV19 and TRBJ1-4): DGGITQSPKYLFRKEGQNVTLSCEQNLNHDAMYWYRQDPGQGLRLIYYSQIVNDFQKGDIAEGYSVSREKKESFPLTVTSAQKNPTAFYLCASSLTQGQGNEKLFFGSGTQLSVL.

A few counts support this clone. The chain is built from TRBV7-2 and TRBJ1-2; D is perhaps TRBD1 (6 bases). CDR1 and CDR2 from the germline V gene are SGHTA and FQGNSA. V lost 6 bases and J lost 4, with 12 bases in between. CDR3 length: 13 residues. The CDR3 DNA reads TGTGCCAGCAGTTTCGACAGGAGCTATGGCTACACCTTC. Translation: CASSFDRSYGYTF.

The chain is built from TRBV7-3 and TRBJ1-6; weak D call: TRBD1 (5 bases). The germline V gene encodes CDR1 SGHTA and CDR2 FQGTGA. This CDR3 has 13 amino acids. Trimming pared 5 bases from V and 11 bases from J, leaving 13 bases between. CDR3 region: CASSQSQGTPLHF. The CDR3 DNA sequence: TGTGCCAGCAGCCAAAGTCAGGGCACACCCCTCCACTTT.

This clone appeared once. This chain joins TRBV6-6 and TRBJ2-7; D remains ambiguous. The germline V gene has CDR1 MNHNY and CDR2 SVGAGI (reference sequence). Trimming pared 3 bases from V and 4 bases from J, leaving 10 bases between. The CDR3 is 13 residues long. CDR3 in amino acids: CASSYTNGYEQYF. CDR3 coding DNA: TGTGCCAGCAGTTATACAAACGGGTACGAGCAGTACTTC.

The genes are TRBV18 and TRBJ2-5, with 7 nucleotides matching TRBD2. Trimming cost V 2 bases and J 0 bases; bases outside gene matches: 3. Germline V gives CDR1 KGHSH, CDR2 LQKENI. This CDR3 spans 15 amino acids. The CDR3 is CASSPGREYQETQYF. The CDR3 DNA is TGTGCCAGCTCACCAGGGCGGGAGTACCAAGAGACCCAGTACTTC.

The chain combines TRBV11-2 with TRBJ2-3; a weak D match, TRBD1 (6 bases). Germline values: CDR1 SGHAT, CDR2 FQNNGV. The CDR3 has 16 amino acids. V was shortened by 0 bases and J by 3 bases, with 13 bases between the two germline ends. The CDR3 coding sequence is TGTGCCAGCAGCTTAGAGGGGGCTAGTCGGACAGATACGCAGTATTTT. Its protein product is CASSLEGASRTDTQYF.

This clone was seen a single time. The chain employs TRBV7-2 and TRBJ1-6, with D perhaps TRBD1 (5 bases). The CDR3 is made up of 18 amino acids. Germline CDR1 and CDR2: SGHTA and FQGNSA. The germline V and J ends were trimmed by 3 bases and 6 bases, with 21 bases remaining between them. DNA for the CDR3: TGTGCCAGCAGCTTGGGGCTGGGGCTACCTCGCGTTAATTCACCCCTCCACTTT. Translating it yields CASSLGLGLPRVNSPLHF.

The V gene is TRBV4-3, the J gene TRBJ2-3; 9 bases agree with TRBD2. V trimming: 0 bases; J trimming: 6 bases; junction bases outside the gene matches: 10. In germline, CDR1 is LGHNA, CDR2 YSLEER. The CDR3 extends over 17 amino acids. The CDR3 region has the DNA TGCGCCAGCAGCCAAGAGCCCTCGGCGGGAGGGCTGGATACGCAGTATTTT. The encoded protein is CASSQEPSAGGLDTQYF.

V gene TRBV7-8 combines with J gene TRBJ2-5; 10 bases line up with TRBD2. Germline CDR1 and CDR2: SGHVS and FQNEAQ. The trim removed 5 bases at V and 5 bases at J, leaving 11 bases unmatched. The CDR3 spans 16 residues. The CDR3 DNA reads TGTGCCAGCAGCCCTTTAGCGGGGGGCGGTTTTGAGACCCAGTACTTC. This gives the protein CASSPLAGGGFETQYF. The variable domain in full, with the rest retrieved from reference TRBV7-8 and TRBJ2-5, is GAGVSQSPRYKVAKRGQDVALRCDPISGHVSLFWYQQALGQGPEFLTYFQNEAQLDKSGLPSDRFFAERPEGSVSTLKIQRTQQEDSAVYLCASSPLAGGGFETQYFGPGTRLLVL.

This clone was recorded only once. V usage is TRBV18 and J usage is TRBJ2-5, with TRBD1 identical over 8 bases. The CDR3 length is 15 residues. J was trimmed by 2 bases and V by 5 bases; bases with no gene match: 7. CDR1 is KGHSH, CDR2 LQKENI, per germline. The CDR3 sequence: CASSGDTGGQETQYF. CDR3 DNA sequence: TGTGCCAGCTCAGGAGATACAGGGGGGCAAGAGACCCAGTACTTC.